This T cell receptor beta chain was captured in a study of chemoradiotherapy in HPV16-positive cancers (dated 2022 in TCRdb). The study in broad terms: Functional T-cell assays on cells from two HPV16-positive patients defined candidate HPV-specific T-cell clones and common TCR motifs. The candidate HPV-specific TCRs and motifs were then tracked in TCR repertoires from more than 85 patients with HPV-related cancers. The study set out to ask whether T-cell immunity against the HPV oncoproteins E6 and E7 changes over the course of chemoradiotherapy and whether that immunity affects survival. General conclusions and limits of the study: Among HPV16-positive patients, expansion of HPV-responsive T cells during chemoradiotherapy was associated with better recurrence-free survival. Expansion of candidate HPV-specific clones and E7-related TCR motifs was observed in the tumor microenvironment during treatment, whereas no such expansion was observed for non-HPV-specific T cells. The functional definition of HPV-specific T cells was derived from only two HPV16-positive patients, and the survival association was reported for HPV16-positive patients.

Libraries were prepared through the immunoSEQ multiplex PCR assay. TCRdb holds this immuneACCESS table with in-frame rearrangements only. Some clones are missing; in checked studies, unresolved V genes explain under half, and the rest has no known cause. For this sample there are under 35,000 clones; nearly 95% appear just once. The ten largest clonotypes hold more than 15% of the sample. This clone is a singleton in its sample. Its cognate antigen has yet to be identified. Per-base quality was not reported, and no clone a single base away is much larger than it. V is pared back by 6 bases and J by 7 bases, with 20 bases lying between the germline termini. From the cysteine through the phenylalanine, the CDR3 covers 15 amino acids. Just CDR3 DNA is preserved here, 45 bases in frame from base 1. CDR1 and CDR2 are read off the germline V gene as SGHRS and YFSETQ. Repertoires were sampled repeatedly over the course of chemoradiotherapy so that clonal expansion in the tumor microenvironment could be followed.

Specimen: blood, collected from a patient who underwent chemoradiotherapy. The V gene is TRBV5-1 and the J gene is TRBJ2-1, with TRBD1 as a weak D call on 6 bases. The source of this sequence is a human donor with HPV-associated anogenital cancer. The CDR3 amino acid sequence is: CASTLEGLQGNEQFF. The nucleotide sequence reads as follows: TGCGCCAGCACTCTTGAGGGGCTGCAGGGGAATGAGCAGTTCTTC.